A single T cell receptor beta chain is shown here with its context. Its cognate antigen is unknown. Unique molecular identifiers tagged the TCRbeta library. TCRdb reanalysed the PCR reads using MiXCR and keeps one entry per CDR3 protein. The sample yields about 400,000 distinct CDR3 sequences, roughly 16% seen once. The data were taken from a study of T-cell reconstitution after alpha-beta-depleted transplantation in children. Study-level results: T cells produced anew were the main source of T-cell counts and diversity one year after transplant. Approximately two months post-transplant, alpha-beta T cells reportedly originated from several hundred expanded graft clones.

V lost 1 base, J lost 7 bases, and 5 bases lay in between. The germline V gene encodes CDR1 MGHDK and CDR2 SYGVNS. The CDR3 has 12 residues. Material: PBMCs, mostly from graft donor cells, obtained 360 days after TCRalphabeta/CD19-depleted stem cell transplant. The V and J genes are TRBV25-1 and TRBJ1-5, with no clear D. The TCR originated in a boy younger than two who had a stem cell transplant for Wiskott-Aldrich syndrome, so the T cells may come from the graft donor. CDR3 in DNA: TGTGCCAGCAGTGAATTCGGCCAGCCCCAGCATTTT. This gives the protein CASSEFGQPQHF.